This section outlines one TCR beta chain sequence together with its context. Per the study methods: Nucleated cell number was recorded as an estimate derived from reference gene primer amplification. This table comes from immunoSEQ multiplex PCR, and its TCRdb copy is limited to in-frame clones, with some not included. Clonal size and the V and J genes are those of that table, whereas D and trimming came from the DNA. The sample records approximately 410,000 clones, 75% to 90% being singletons. This entry belongs to a study of blood T cell repertoires in COVID-19. Study as a whole: Donors in the United States, Italy and Spain gave samples during acute or convalescent COVID-19. PBMCs, B-cell-depleted T cells, or T cells were the source of the cDNA or gDNA that made up the material.

This CDR3 has 19 amino acids. The germline CDR1 and CDR2 sequences are SGHNT and YYREEE (reference sequence). With V trimmed by 1 base and J by 7 bases, 15 bases remained unmatched. This chain joins TRBV5-4 and TRBJ2-1, with 12 positions matching TRBD2. This receptor was obtained from a young woman with active or convalescent COVID-19. Sample: peripheral blood. The DNA for the CDR3 is TGTGCCAGCAGCTTGCCTCTAGCGGGAGGGGTTAAATGGTGGAATGAGCAGTTCTTC. This codes for CASSLPLAGGVKWWNEQFF. Combining the CDR3 with reference TRBV5-4 and TRBJ2-1 gives the whole variable domain ETGVTQSPTHLIKTRGQQVTLRCSSQSGHNTVSWYQQALGQGPQFIFQYYREEENGRGNFPPRFSGLQFPNYSSELNVNALELDDSALYLCASSLPLAGGVKWWNEQFFGPGTRLTVL.